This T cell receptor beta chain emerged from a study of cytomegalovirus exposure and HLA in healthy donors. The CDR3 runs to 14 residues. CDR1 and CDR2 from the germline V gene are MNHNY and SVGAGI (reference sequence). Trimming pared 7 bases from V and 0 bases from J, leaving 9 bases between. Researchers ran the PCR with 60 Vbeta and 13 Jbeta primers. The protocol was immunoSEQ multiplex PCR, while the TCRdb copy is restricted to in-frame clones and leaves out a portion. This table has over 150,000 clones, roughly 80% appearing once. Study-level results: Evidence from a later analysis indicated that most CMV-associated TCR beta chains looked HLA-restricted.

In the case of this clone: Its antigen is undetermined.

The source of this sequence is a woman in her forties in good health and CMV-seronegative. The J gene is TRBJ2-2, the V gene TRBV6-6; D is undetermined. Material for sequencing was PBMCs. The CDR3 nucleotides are TGTGCCAGCACTGGCTCCACGAACACCGGGGAGCTGTTTTTT. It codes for CASTGSTNTGELFF.